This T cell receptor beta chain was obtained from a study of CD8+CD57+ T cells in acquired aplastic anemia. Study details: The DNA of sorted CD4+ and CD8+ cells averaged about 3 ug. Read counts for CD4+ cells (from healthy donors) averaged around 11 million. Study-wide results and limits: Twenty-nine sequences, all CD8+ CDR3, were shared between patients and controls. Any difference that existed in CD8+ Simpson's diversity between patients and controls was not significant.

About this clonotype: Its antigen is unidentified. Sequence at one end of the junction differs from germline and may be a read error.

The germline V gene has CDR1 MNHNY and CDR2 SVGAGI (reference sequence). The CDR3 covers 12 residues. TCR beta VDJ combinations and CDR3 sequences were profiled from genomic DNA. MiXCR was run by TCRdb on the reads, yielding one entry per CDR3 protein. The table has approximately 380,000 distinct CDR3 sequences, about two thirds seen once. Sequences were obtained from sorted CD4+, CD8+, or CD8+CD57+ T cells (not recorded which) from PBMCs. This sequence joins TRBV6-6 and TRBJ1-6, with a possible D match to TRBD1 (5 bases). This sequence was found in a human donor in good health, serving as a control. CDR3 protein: CAIGGVGEPLFF. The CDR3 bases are TGTGCCATCGGAGGGGTTGGTGAACCACTCTTTTTT.